This entry lists 2 T cell receptor beta chains sequenced from one sample in a study of vaccination and CD4 T cells after COVID-19. Sequence data for DNA of cultured CD4+ T cells were generated by the Oncomine TCR Beta short-read assay. Via MiXCR, TCRdb re-called the PCR reads, giving one row per CDR3 protein. This sample has about 13,000 distinct CDR3 sequences, with less than 45% found just once. Their antigens are not known. Treatment defined: approximately nine-day PBMC culture with coronavirus spike peptide pools or control peptides (ViraFEST assay). The sequencing input was CD4+ T cells from blood, cultured in vitro. Receptor source: a human donor who had recovered from COVID-19.

The V call is TRBV6-5, the J call TRBJ2-7; possible D gene TRBD1, 6 bases. The CDR3 consists of 18 residues. The ends were cut back, 2 bases at V and 3 bases at J, with 23 bases in the middle. Per the germline V gene, CDR1 is MNHEY and CDR2 is SVGAGI. The CDR3 loop reads CASSYPKVQVGTLYEQYF. CDR3 nucleotide sequence: TGTGCCAGCAGTTACCCTAAGGTCCAGGTAGGGACACTCTACGAGCAGTACTTC.

The chain uses TRBV11-2 and TRBJ2-7; 7 nucleotides match TRBD2. Germline V lookup: CDR1 SGHAT, CDR2 FQNNGV. This CDR3 has 18 amino acids. The V segment lost 1 base and the J segment 2 bases; nucleotides outside the gene matches: 14. The CDR3 here is CASSLVFYRGGKPYEQYF. CDR3 DNA sequence: TGTGCCAGCAGCTTAGTATTCTATCGGGGAGGGAAGCCCTACGAGCAGTACTTC.